Listed below are T cell receptor beta chains from one sample, sequenced in a study of cytomegalovirus exposure and HLA in healthy donors. Measured with immunoSEQ multiplex PCR; TCRdb has only the in-frame clones, and not every one. Among over 150,000 clones listed, 55% to 80% were seen once. The sequenced material came from PBMCs. The receptors shown here come from a woman under 30 in good health and CMV-seropositive. Both conserved end residues are part of each CDR3. A D gene is named only where the DNA matches it firmly. Part of the rows lack a size; the others show once, few, many or a class for expanded clones.

clone_size	v_call	d_call	j_call	cdr3_aa	cdr3_nt
-	TRBV29-1	-	TRBJ2-5	CSVRTDTRETQYF	TGCAGCGTTCGAACAGATACAAGAGAGACCCAGTACTTC
-	TRBV5-4	-	TRBJ1-2	CASSSISPLYGYTF	TGTGCCAGCAGCTCAATCTCGCCACTCTATGGCTACACCTTC
-	TRBV5-5	-	TRBJ1-2	CASSLGQPLNYGYTF	TGTGCCAGCAGCTTGGGACAGCCCCTTAACTATGGCTACACCTTC
few	TRBV27	TRBD1	TRBJ2-7	CASIDRAYEQYF	TGTGCCAGCATCGACAGGGCCTACGAGCAGTACTTC
-	TRBV11-2	TRBD2	TRBJ2-7	CASEGLAGDNDYEQYF	TGTGCCAGCGAAGGACTAGCGGGAGATAACGACTACGAGCAGTACTTC
-	TRBV6-5	TRBD1	TRBJ1-6	CASTTGDRINSPLHF	TGTGCCAGCACTACTGGGGACAGGATAAATTCCCCCCTCCACTTT
-	TRBV28	-	TRBJ1-1	CASSLFEDTEAFF	TGTGCCAGCAGCCTTTTCGAGGACACTGAAGCTTTCTTT
once	TRBV5-1	-	TRBJ1-6	CASSLRTENSPLHF	TGCGCCAGCAGCTTGAGGACAGAAAATTCACCCCTCCACTTT
few	TRBV2	TRBD1	TRBJ1-5	CASNRDRGHQPQHF	TGTGCCAGTAATCGGGACAGGGGTCATCAGCCCCAGCATTTT
few	TRBV7-9	TRBD1	TRBJ1-3	CASSLGTGVVRGNTIYF	TGTGCCAGCAGCTTAGGGACAGGGGTAGTACGCGGAAACACCATATATTTT
-	TRBV7-9	TRBD1	TRBJ1-5	CASSLGASAGGAQHF	TGTGCCAGCAGCTTAGGCGCGTCGGCAGGGGGCGCCCAGCATTTT
-	TRBV15	TRBD2	TRBJ2-3	CATSRDYGGSTTDTQYF	TGTGCCACCAGCAGAGATTACGGGGGGTCCACCACAGATACGCAGTATTTT
once	TRBV5-1	-	TRBJ1-6	CASSLAREFNSPLHF	TGCGCCAGCAGCTTGGCGCGGGAGTTCAATTCACCCCTCCACTTT
-	TRBV7-3	TRBD2	TRBJ2-7	CASSVASGSLYEQYF	TGTGCCAGCAGTGTGGCTAGCGGGAGTCTTTACGAGCAGTACTTC
-	TRBV7-9	-	TRBJ2-3	CASSLQRRTDTQYF	TGTGCCAGCAGCTTACAGAGGAGAACAGATACGCAGTATTTT
-	TRBV5-1	TRBD1	TRBJ2-7	CASSLGDRELLDEQYF	TGCGCCAGCAGCTTGGGGGACAGAGAGCTTCTAGACGAGCAGTACTTC
-	TRBV6-1	TRBD1	TRBJ1-2	CASSDWTGPNYGYTF	TGTGCCAGCAGTGATTGGACAGGCCCGAACTATGGCTACACCTTC
-	TRBV27	TRBD1	TRBJ2-5	CASSGDRGGETQYF	TGTGCCAGCAGCGGGGACAGGGGGGGAGAGACCCAGTACTTC
-	TRBV5-4	TRBD2	TRBJ2-1	CASSPIAGGLNEQFF	TGTGCCAGCAGCCCTATAGCGGGAGGGCTCAATGAGCAGTTCTTC
few	TRBV27	-	TRBJ1-6	CASSSPSSYNSPLHF	TGTGCCAGCAGTTCTCCCAGCTCCTATAATTCACCCCTCCACTTT
-	TRBV30	TRBD1	TRBJ2-2	CAWSVRGRDTGELFF	TGTGCCTGGAGTGTAAGGGGGCGGGACACCGGGGAGCTGTTTTTT
-	TRBV27	TRBD2	TRBJ2-5	CASSLFSGSQETQYF	TGTGCCAGCAGTTTATTTAGCGGGAGTCAAGAGACCCAGTACTTC
-	TRBV27	-	TRBJ1-5	CASSLVQGGQPQHF	TGTGCCAGCAGTTTGGTCCAGGGAGGTCAGCCCCAGCATTTT
once	TRBV9	-	TRBJ2-1	CASSERSNDEQFF	TGTGCCAGCAGCGAGAGGTCGAATGATGAGCAGTTCTTC
few	TRBV9	-	TRBJ1-2	CASSVQGNRDTKALLSGYTF	TGTGCCAGCAGCGTGCAGGGGAACCGGGACACTAAAGCTTTATTAAGTGGCTACACCTTC
-	TRBV27	-	TRBJ2-1	CASTPRGVGGISSEQFF	TGTGCCAGCACGCCGCGCGGTGTGGGCGGGATAAGTAGTGAGCAGTTCTTC
once	TRBV6-1	TRBD1	TRBJ2-7	CASGTARTYEQYF	TGTGCCAGCGGGACAGCGAGGACCTACGAGCAGTACTTC
-	TRBV25-1	-	TRBJ2-5	CASSDLGPEGAARETQYF	TGTGCCAGCAGTGATCTCGGTCCGGAGGGGGCGGCACGGGAGACCCAGTACTTC
-	TRBV9	TRBD1	TRBJ2-5	CASSVGAGTEQETQYF	TGTGCCAGCAGCGTAGGGGCTGGGACAGAACAAGAGACCCAGTACTTC
few	TRBV7-2	TRBD2	TRBJ2-7	CASSFGDYYEQYF	TGTGCCAGCAGCTTTGGGGACTACTACGAGCAGTACTTC
-	TRBV30	TRBD1	TRBJ1-2	CAWNKQGAEYNGYFGYTF	TGTGCCTGGAACAAACAGGGGGCCGAATATAATGGGTACTTTGGCTACACCTTC
-	TRBV30	TRBD1	TRBJ1-5	CAWGDRYYQPQHF	TGTGCCTGGGGGGACAGGTACTATCAGCCCCAGCATTTT